This T cell receptor (beta chain) was observed in a study of human T cells and chemical hapten exposure. This clonotype was detected a few times. The time point is: pre-sensitization, week 0. Specified treatment: therapeutic diphenylcyclopropenone sensitization with weekly scalp DPC. A single record per CDR3 protein comes from TCRdb applying MiXCR to the RACE reads. The profile shows more than 100,000 distinct CDR3 sequences, 13% of them singletons. The source material was whole blood, sampled in connection with sensitization to the hapten diphenylcyclopropenone (DPC). This clonotype was obtained from a woman aged 18-29 years with alopecia areata. Some clones in this sample may be carry-over from other donors' samples.

CDR3 sequence (DNA): TGTGCCAGCACTCGAGAGGCCGGGACAACCTCCTACGAGCAGTACTTC. Its protein product is CASTREAGTTSYEQYF. The V and J genes are TRBV2 and TRBJ2-7, with D perhaps matching TRBD1 (6 bases). This CDR3 region has 16 residues. The germline V and J ends were trimmed by 7 bases and 0 bases, with 19 bases remaining between them. Looked up from germline, CDR1 is SNHLY and CDR2 is FYNNEI.